This T cell receptor beta chain was documented in a study of regulatory dendritic cells for organ transplantation. Study results and caveats: Memory CD8+ T cells were the most oligoclonal; naive cells were highly diverse.

Allogeneic regulatory or mature dendritic cells were co-cultured for 4 to 6 days with CFSE-labeled sorted T cells at 1:10. Sequencing was performed with immunoSEQ multiplex PCR; in TCRdb, only in-frame clones are kept and a portion is missing. The sample gives about 4,200 clones, around three fifths of which show up once; 17% is in the top ten. CDR1 and CDR2 (germline): MNHNS, SASEGT. The V and J ends lost 3 bases and 6 bases respectively, with 24 bases between them. The CDR3 sequence is 17 residues long. On this clone itself: The target antigen is unknown.

Material: memory CD8+ T cells from blood cultured with regulatory dendritic cells. Subset of the sample: CD45RO+ memory T cells. The chain has TRBV6-1 and TRBJ2-7; weak D call: TRBD2 (5 bases). The sequence was collected from a human donor in good health. CDR3 nucleotide sequence: TGTGCCAGCAGTGACCCCGGGGAGTTGTGGGAAGGGCTCGAGCAGTACTTC. Translated, it gives CASSDPGELWEGLEQYF.